This TCR beta chain was retrieved from a study of blood T cell repertoires in COVID-19. About the research overall: Sites in the United States, Italy and Spain provided acute and convalescent COVID-19 samples. From T cells, B-cell-depleted T cells, or PBMCs came the material, which was cDNA or gDNA.

In the study's own analysis: Quantification of nucleated cells was approximated via reference gene primer amplification. Only in-frame clones appear in the TCRdb table, and some are missing; sequencing was by immunoSEQ multiplex PCR. V, J and clone size were drawn from that table, and D and trimming were deduced from the DNA. The table records about 140,000 clones, around 88% of them present only once. The CDR3 contains 15 residues. J was trimmed by 9 bases and V by 7 bases; bases with no gene match: 10. The origin of this receptor is a woman in her sixties with acute or convalescent COVID-19. Sequencing was carried out using peripheral blood. This rearrangement joins TRBV23-1 to TRBJ1-4; 11 positions match TRBD1. TRBV23-1 is an ORF, and what it does is uncertain. The CDR3 spells CASTSRDRGWKKLFF. CDR3 DNA: TGCGCCAGCACCTCGCGGGACAGGGGGTGGAAAAAACTGTTTTTT.